These 11 T cell receptor beta chains were all obtained from the same sample, sequenced in a study of blood T cells in healthy people across ages. Primed by a sample-barcoded 5' primer and a J-beta primer mix, a second PCR proceeded for 7 to 11 cycles. TCRdb independently ran MiXCR on the 5' RACE reads; one entry per CDR3 protein. Here the sample spans 850,000 to 950,000 distinct CDR3 sequences, about 28% being singletons. Sequenced: blood. Source of these receptors: a woman aged 80 or over in good health.

This clonotype appeared a few times. The CDR3 loop reads CASSRVDTEAFF. CDR3 DNA: TGTGCCAGCAGCCGAGTAGACACTGAAGCTTTCTTT. V and J are TRBV7-9 and TRBJ1-1; no firm D call. The CDR3 consists of 12 residues. V shed 5 bases and J shed 3 bases, with 7 bases lying between them. In germline, CDR1 is SEHNR, CDR2 FQNEAQ (reference sequence).

The genes are TRBV6-6 and TRBJ1-3, with D tentatively TRBD1 (5 bases). The V end was cut by 6 bases, the J end by 8 bases, with 14 bases between. The germline V gene has CDR1 MNHNY and CDR2 SVGAGI (reference sequence). This CDR3 has 13 amino acids. The CDR3 here is CASSMRSGDTIYF. The CDR3 DNA follows: TGTGCCAGCAGCATGAGGTCGGGGGACACCATATATTTT.

The chain recombines TRBV20-1 with TRBJ1-2; D might be TRBD1 (6 bases). Per the germline V gene, CDR1 is DFQATT and CDR2 is SNEGSKA (reference sequence). Trimming removed 1 base at V and 6 bases at J, with 21 bases between. The CDR3 runs 16 residues. The CDR3 spells CSARGLSRGTPDGYTF. The CDR3, as DNA: TGCAGTGCTAGAGGGTTGAGTAGGGGGACCCCAGATGGCTACACCTTC.

As to this clonotype: A junction end diverges from the germline sequence, so it may reflect a read error. The chain combines TRBV18 with TRBJ2-1, with D possibly being TRBD2 (5 bases). Germline V CDR1 and CDR2: KGHSH, LQKENI. The CDR3 spans 13 residues. This CDR3 is CAGSPEGTETQFF. The CDR3 coding sequence is TGTGCCGGCTCACCTGAGGGTACGGAGACCCAGTTCTTC.

The sample holds many counts of this clonotype. The V call is TRBV7-2, the J call TRBJ1-2; D is ambiguous. CDR1 is SGHTA and CDR2 is FQGNSA in the germline V gene. V lost 0 bases and J lost 0, with 8 bases in between. The CDR3 sequence is 15 residues long. For the CDR3, the DNA is TGTGCCAGCAGCTTAGCCGATAAAGCTAACTATGGCTACACCTTC. This sequence encodes CASSLADKANYGYTF.

This clonotype was seen repeatedly, ten times or more. The chain is built from TRBV7-2 and TRBJ2-1; tentative D call: TRBD2 (6 bases). Germline CDR1 and CDR2: SGHTA and FQGNSA. The V end was cut by 7 bases, the J end by 5 bases, with 15 bases between. The CDR3 spans 14 residues. The CDR3 sequence is CASIRLGPHNEQFF. The DNA of the CDR3 is TGTGCCAGCATCCGACTAGGGCCACACAATGAGCAGTTCTTC.

This clonotype was seen many times. CDR3 loop: CASSVDRGELYEQYF. The DNA of the CDR3 is TGTGCCAGCAGTGTGGACAGGGGGGAGCTCTACGAGCAGTACTTC. This sequence joins TRBV2 and TRBJ2-7; 10 nucleotides align to TRBD1. The CDR3 is 15 amino acids. Germline CDR1 SNHLY, CDR2 FYNNEI. J was trimmed by 3 bases and V by 4 bases; bases with no gene match: 6. Combining the CDR3 with reference TRBV2 and TRBJ2-7 gives the whole variable domain EPEVTQTPSHQVTQMGQEVILRCVPISNHLYFYWYRQILGQKVEFLVSFYNNEISEKSEIFDDQFSVERPDGSNFTLKIRSTKLEDSAMYFCASSVDRGELYEQYFGPGTRLTVT.

V usage is TRBV7-9 and J usage is TRBJ2-1; D is unclear. CDR3 length equals 16 residues. Deletions cut 6 bases from V and 2 bases from J, with 17 bases between. Germline loops: CDR1 SEHNR, CDR2 FQNEAQ (reference sequence). Written as DNA, the CDR3 is TGTGCCAGCAGACCAGATACGGGCGGTCCCTACAATGAGCAGTTCTTC. Translation: CASRPDTGGPYNEQFF.

On this clonotype itself: A much larger clone lies one base from this, so it may be a read error. This chain joins TRBV9 and TRBJ2-3; 7 bases agree with TRBD2. V shed 4 bases and J 0 bases; nucleotides not matched to a gene: 14. Germline assignment: CDR1 SGDLS and CDR2 YYNGEE. CDR3 size: 18 residues. In DNA, the CDR3 is TGTGCCAGCAGCCCGGGGACTAACGGGATATCTAGCACAGATACGCAGTATTTT. Translation: CASSPGTNGISSTDTQYF.

This chain uses TRBV12-3 or TRBV12-4 with TRBJ1-1, with TRBD1 as a possible D gene (5 bases). The CDR3 is made up of 15 amino acids. Trimming stripped 6 bases from V and 3 bases from J, with 17 bases between. The CDR3 sequence: CASSSLGRGDTEAFF. DNA of the CDR3: TGTGCCAGCAGCTCCTTAGGTCGGGGGGACACTGAAGCTTTCTTT.

This clonotype was observed a few times. A much larger clone differs by one base, so this may be a read error. The chain couples TRBV7-2 to TRBJ2-1, with D perhaps matching TRBD2 (5 bases). V was clipped by 2 bases and J by 13 bases, with 15 bases between them. The CDR3 has 13 amino acids. Germline V gene sequence: CDR1 SGHTA, CDR2 FQGNSA. The CDR3: CASSLSQRETQFF. CDR3 in DNA: TGTGCCAGCAGCTTAAGCCAGAGGGAGACCCAGTTCTTC. Using reference TRBV7-2 and TRBJ2-1 for the parts outside the CDR3, the full variable domain is GAGVSQSPSNKVTEKGKDVELRCDPISGHTALYWYRQSLGQGLEFLIYFQGNSAPDKSGLPSDRFSAERTGGSVSTLTIQRTQQEDSAVYLCASSLSQRETQFFGPGTRLTVL.